These T cell receptor beta chains were read from a single sample in a study of cytomegalovirus exposure and HLA in healthy donors. TCRdb's copy holds only in-frame clones and misses some; the assay was immunoSEQ multiplex PCR. The top ten clones hold around 1% of a sample with over 250,000 clones, 65% to 90% of them seen once. Sequences were obtained from PBMCs. The receptors derive from a woman aged 18-29 years in good health and CMV-seronegative. The CDR3 runs from the conserved cysteine through the conserved F or W. D genes are given only for firm matches. The listing skips clone size in some rows; elsewhere it reads once, few, many or a size class.

>17|TRBJ2-3|TRBV7-2|.|TRBD2
TGTGCCAGCAGCTTGACATTACTAGCGGGAGACACAGATACGCAGTATTTT
CASSLTLLAGDTDTQYF
>16|TRBJ1-2|TRBV6-1|few|.
TGTGCCAGCAGTGAAATATCCGGCAGGGTCATCCTTGGCTACACCTTC
CASSEISGRVILGYTF
>13|TRBJ1-2|TRBV19|.|.
TGTGCCAGTAGTTTAGCGATCGGCTATGGCTACACCTTC
CASSLAIGYGYTF
>17|TRBJ2-3|TRBV27|once|TRBD1
TGTGCCAGCAGTAAACTCCCGGGACAGGGGCTGGCAGATACGCAGTATTTT
CASSKLPGQGLADTQYF
>17|TRBJ2-1|TRBV27|.|TRBD2
TGTGCCAGCAGTTTTAGGACTAGCGGGGGGACCAGGAATGAGCAGTTCTTC
CASSFRTSGGTRNEQFF
>14|TRBJ2-6|TRBV18|.|.
TGTGCCAGCCCATCGGAGACCGGGGCCAACGTCCTGACTTTC
CASPSETGANVLTF
>13|TRBJ1-5|TRBV19|.|.
TGTGCCAGTAATCAGGACAGAAATCAGCCCCAGCATTTT
CASNQDRNQPQHF
>16|TRBJ2-3|TRBV14|.|TRBD2
TGTGCCAGCAGCCAGATCGGGGGGGGTTTGACAGATACGCAGTATTTT
CASSQIGGGLTDTQYF
>17|TRBJ2-6|TRBV2|.|TRBD1
TGTGCCAGCGGAAGGGACAGAATCAGCTCTGGGGCCAACGTCCTGACTTTC
CASGRDRISSGANVLTF
>15|TRBJ1-5|TRBV21-1|.|.
TGTGCCAGCAGTCGGGACACACACAGCAATCAGCCCCAGCATTTT
CASSRDTHSNQPQHF
>15|TRBJ2-3|TRBV6-1|.|.
TGTGCCAGCGTGCGCTTGGGGGCAAGCACAGATACGCAGTATTTT
CASVRLGASTDTQYF
>14|TRBJ1-1|TRBV5-1|.|.
TGCGCCAGCAGCTTGGTCAGCCCGAGGACTGAAGCTTTCTTT
CASSLVSPRTEAFF
>12|TRBJ1-2|TRBV5-8|.|.
TGTGCCAGCAGCTTGGACCGGGAGGGCTACACCTTC
CASSLDREGYTF
>15|TRBJ1-5|TRBV19|.|.
TGTGCCAGTAGTACCATCAGGGTGGCGGGGCAGCCCCAGCATTTT
CASSTIRVAGQPQHF
>15|TRBJ2-7|TRBV6-5|.|TRBD2
TGTGCCAGCAGCCCCACTAGCGGGGGAGTCTACGAGCAGTACTTC
CASSPTSGGVYEQYF
>15|TRBJ2-7|TRBV28|.|TRBD2
TGTGCCAGCAGTTTAAATAGCGGGGGGCCGTTCGAGCAGTACTTC
CASSLNSGGPFEQYF
>15|TRBJ1-6|TRBV27|.|TRBD1
TGTGCCAGCAGTCTGCAGGACAGGGAAAATTCACCCCTCCACTTT
CASSLQDRENSPLHF
>15|TRBJ2-7|TRBV7-9|.|TRBD1
TGTGCCAGCAGCCAATCCAGGACAGGTACCCACGAGCAGTACTTC
CASSQSRTGTHEQYF
>16|TRBJ2-7|TRBV9|.|.
TGTGCCAGCAGTTACTTGAGCGCCGAAAGCTCCTACGAGCAGTACTTC
CASSYLSAESSYEQYF
>17|TRBJ1-4|TRBV5-1|.|TRBD1
TGCGCCAGCAGCTTAATGGGACAGGGACCAACTAATGAAAAACTGTTTTTT
CASSLMGQGPTNEKLFF
>15|TRBJ1-5|TRBV5-1|.|.
TGCGCCAGCAGCAAGGGGGAGTATGAAAATCAGCCCCAGCATTTT
CASSKGEYENQPQHF
>15|TRBJ2-7|TRBV10-3|.|TRBD2
TGTGCCATCAGGGCCGGGACTATAAGCTCCTACGAGCAGTACTTC
CAIRAGTISSYEQYF
>14|TRBJ2-5|TRBV18|.|TRBD1
TGTGCCAGCTCACTGGACAGGGCTCCGGAGACCCAGTACTTC
CASSLDRAPETQYF
>18|TRBJ2-7|TRBV4-1|.|TRBD2
TGCGCCAGCAGCCAAGTTAGGGCTAGCGGGGATAGCTCCTACGAGCAGTACTTC
CASSQVRASGDSSYEQYF
>14|TRBJ1-1|TRBV2|.|.
TGTGCCAGCAGTGGAGGGAGAGCGAACACTGAAGCTTTCTTT
CASSGGRANTEAFF
>17|TRBJ1-2|TRBV9|.|.
TGTGCCAGCAGCACCCCCCCATTGGGGCGCTCCGAAAAGGGCTACACCTTC
CASSTPPLGRSEKGYTF
>13|TRBJ1-1|TRBV10-2|.|.
TGCGCCAGCATGGGTCAGGCCGTCACTGAAGCTTTCTTT
CASMGQAVTEAFF
>14|TRBJ2-1|TRBV15|few|.
TGTGCCACCAGCGGCGGGACTTTATACAATGAGCAGTTCTTC
CATSGGTLYNEQFF
>15|TRBJ1-1|TRBV7-2|.|.
TGTGCCAGCAGCTTAGGGCCAGGGGCAATTACTGAAGCTTTCTTT
CASSLGPGAITEAFF
>15|TRBJ2-7|TRBV5-4|few|TRBD2
TGTGCCAGCAGCGGGCCTAGCGGCAGAGCCTACGAGCAGTACTTC
CASSGPSGRAYEQYF
>13|TRBJ1-2|TRBV10-2|.|.
TGCGCCAGCACACAGGGTTCTTTCTATGGCTACACCTTC
CASTQGSFYGYTF
>12|TRBJ1-2|TRBV5-1|.|.
TGCGCCAGCAGCTTCTCAGGGGATGGCTACACCTTC
CASSFSGDGYTF
>17|TRBJ1-1|TRBV28|.|TRBD1
TGTGCCAGCAGTCACCAATTGGGACAGGGGCACGACACTGAAGCTTTCTTT
CASSHQLGQGHDTEAFF
>14|TRBJ1-5|TRBV6-5|few|.
TGTGCCAGCAGTTACGCCCAAGAGAATCAGCCCCAGCATTTT
CASSYAQENQPQHF
>15|TRBJ1-3|TRBV14|.|.
TGTGCCAGCAGCCAAGGACAGATCTCTGGAAACACCATATATTTT
CASSQGQISGNTIYF
>15|TRBJ2-1|TRBV7-2|.|.
TGTGCCAGCTCCCGAGGTGGAGATATGAACAATGAGCAGTTCTTC
CASSRGGDMNNEQFF
>14|TRBJ1-1|TRBV28|few|.
TGTGCCAGCAGTTTACCCCTAATGAACACTGAAGCTTTCTTT
CASSLPLMNTEAFF
>13|TRBJ1-1|TRBV7-2|.|.
TGTGCCAGCAGCTTAGGATCGAGAACTGAAGCTTTCTTT
CASSLGSRTEAFF
>13|TRBJ1-2|TRBV4-2|.|.
TGTGCCAGCACCCTGACAGATAACTATGGCTACACCTTC
CASTLTDNYGYTF
>14|TRBJ1-5|TRBV6-5|.|.
TGTGCCAGCAGCGTCAGTCTAGCCTATCAGCCCCAGCATTTT
CASSVSLAYQPQHF